This passage covers 27 T cell receptor beta chains from one sample sequenced in a study of blood T cell repertoires in COVID-19. Produced via immunoSEQ multiplex PCR; TCRdb's table is partial and in-frame only. Seen here are around 230,000 clones, roughly 80% observed once, and the top ten hold more than 8%. Material: peripheral blood. The source is a woman of 80 years or more with acute or convalescent COVID-19.

The chain carries TRBV27 and TRBJ2-5, with D possibly matching TRBD2 (6 bases). V was shortened by 8 bases and J by 2 bases, with 15 bases between the two germline ends. This CDR3 is built from 14 residues. Per germline, CDR1 MNHEY and CDR2 SMNVEV (reference sequence). The DNA for the CDR3 is TGTGCCAGCTCCCCGACGGAGGGGCAAGAGACCCAGTACTTC. As protein: CASSPTEGQETQYF.

The sample holds one count of this clone. This rearrangement joins TRBV29-1 to TRBJ2-5, with D unclear. This CDR3 has 12 residues. V was clipped by 4 bases and J by 0 bases, with 6 bases between them. CDR1 is SQVTM and CDR2 is ANQGSEA in the germline V gene. The CDR3 sequence is CSVAQNQETQYF. The CDR3 DNA follows: TGCAGCGTTGCCCAGAACCAAGAGACCCAGTACTTC.

In this sample, this clone turned up a few times. The rearrangement joins TRBV5-8 to TRBJ1-3, with D possibly matching TRBD1 (6 bases). The germline V gene encodes CDR1 SGHTS and CDR2 YDEGEE. CDR3 size: 15 residues. With 4 bases removed from V and 4 bases from J, the gap between germline ends came to 15 bases. The CDR3: CASSPYRVLGNTIYF. The CDR3 region has the DNA TGTGCCAGCAGCCCGTACAGGGTTTTGGGAAACACCATATATTTT.

V usage is TRBV29-1 and J usage is TRBJ2-3, with 14 bases identical to TRBD2. This CDR3 spans 15 amino acids. V lost 7 bases to trimming and J lost 8 bases; unmatched junction nucleotides: 11. Germline assignment: CDR1 SQVTM and CDR2 ANQGSEA. The CDR3 nucleotides read TGCAGCGCAGAGACTAGCGGGGGGGCAAGGTTTACGCAGTATTTT. Protein sequence: CSAETSGGARFTQYF.

J is TRBJ2-3 and V is TRBV3-1 (or the pseudogene TRBV3-2); 8 nucleotides line up with TRBD2. Per the germline V gene, CDR1 is LGHDT and CDR2 is YNNKEL (reference sequence). The CDR3 extends over 15 amino acids. The junction had 11 bases not matched to a gene; V was cut back by 7 bases and J by 5 bases. The CDR3 region has the DNA TGTGCCAGCACCCGGGGGATAGCGGGGTTAGATACGCAGTATTTT. As protein: CASTRGIAGLDTQYF.

The chain links TRBV11-2 to TRBJ1-2; perhaps TRBD1 as D (6 bases). Trimming cost V 5 bases and J 3 bases, with 10 bases left between them. The CDR3 spans 13 residues. CDR1 and CDR2 (germline): SGHAT, FQNNGV. The CDR3: CASSARGDYGYTF. The CDR3 DNA follows: TGTGCCAGCAGCGCCAGGGGCGACTATGGCTACACCTTC.

The rearrangement links TRBV5-1 to TRBJ2-1; D might be TRBD1 (6 bases). The CDR3 spans 15 residues. From germline, CDR1 is SGHRS and CDR2 YFSETQ. The V end lost 0 bases, the J end lost 5 bases, and 12 bases lay between the germline ends. The CDR3 DNA reads TGCGCCAGCAGCTTGGGTTCAGGGGTGGACAATGAGCAGTTCTTC. Encoded protein: CASSLGSGVDNEQFF.

The V call is TRBV18, the J call TRBJ2-2; 10 bases map to TRBD1. CDR1 and CDR2 from the germline V gene are KGHSH and LQKENI. V dropped 3 bases and J dropped 0; count of bases not matched to a gene: 4. The CDR3 spans 17 residues. The DNA of the CDR3 is TGTGCCAGCTCACCCCGACAGGGGGCGGCGAACACCGGGGAGCTGTTTTTT. It encodes CASSPRQGAANTGELFF.

This clone was recorded a few times. This rearrangement joins TRBV7-8 to TRBJ2-7; D is ambiguous. V dropped 4 bases and J dropped 2 bases, with 9 bases sitting between them. CDR1 is SGHVS and CDR2 is FQNEAQ in the germline V gene. The CDR3 extends over 13 amino acids. As DNA, the CDR3 is TGTGCCAGCAGCTCCTATCCCGCCTACGAGCAGTACTTC. It specifies CASSSYPAYEQYF.

The V call is TRBV27, the J call TRBJ2-3; D call uncertain. V was cut by 4 bases and J by 3 bases, with 8 bases left in between. Germline loops: CDR1 MNHEY, CDR2 SMNVEV (reference sequence). The CDR3 totals 13 residues. This chain's CDR3 is CASSSPPTDTQYF. DNA of the CDR3: TGTGCCAGCAGTTCCCCCCCGACAGATACGCAGTATTTT.

J is TRBJ1-5 and V is TRBV20-1, with D possibly being TRBD1 (5 bases). Germline V lookup: CDR1 DFQATT, CDR2 SNEGSKA (reference sequence). V was pared by 4 bases and J by 0 bases, with 10 bases between. The CDR3 length is 14 residues. The CDR3 DNA reads TGCAGTGCTATTGACAGATCTAGCAATCAGCCCCAGCATTTT. As protein: CSAIDRSSNQPQHF.

This chain links TRBV4-2 with TRBJ2-1, with 11 bases lining up with TRBD2. This CDR3 comprises 17 residues. Trimming at V came to 1 base and at J to 8 bases, leaving 10 bases not matched to a gene. The germline V gene has CDR1 LGHNA and CDR2 YNFKEQ. The CDR3 DNA follows: TGTGCCAGCAGCCAAGTCGAACTAGCGGGGGTTAGGGATGAGCAGTTCTTC. Translating gives CASSQVELAGVRDEQFF.

This clone was detected only a few times. The V gene is TRBV14, the J gene TRBJ1-3, with D tentatively TRBD1 (5 bases). Germline V gene data show CDR1 as SGHDN and CDR2 as FVKESK. The CDR3 is made up of 17 amino acids. The ends were cut back, 2 bases at V and 3 bases at J, with 17 bases in the middle. The CDR3 bases are TGTGCCAGCAGCCAACAGGGAGGGTTTTTCTTTGGAAACACCATATATTTT. The encoded protein is CASSQQGGFFFGNTIYF. Drawing the rest from reference TRBV14 and TRBJ1-3, the complete variable domain is EAGVTQFPSHSVIEKGQTVTLRCDPISGHDNLYWYRRVMGKEIKFLLHFVKESKQDESGMPNNRFLAERTGGTYSTLKVQPAELEDSGVYFCASSQQGGFFFGNTIYFGEGSWLTVV.

The chain joins TRBV12-2 to TRBJ1-5; no check of the table's D call, TRBD1, against the DNA was made. TRBV12-2 is listed as a pseudogene. This CDR3 has 17 residues. The CDR3 DNA follows: TGTGCAAGTCGCTCCCCCCGTACAGGGCCTTTGGCAAGGCCCCAGCATTTT. This translates into CASRSPRTGPLARPQHF.

This clone was detected only a few times. This chain joins TRBV28 and TRBJ1-5; maybe TRBD1 (6 bases). CDR1 is MDHEN and CDR2 is SYDVKM in the germline V gene. With 7 bases removed from V and 5 bases from J, the gap between germline ends came to 15 bases. This CDR3 comprises 14 residues. The CDR3 region is CASMWGGGDQPQHF. CDR3 sequence (DNA): TGTGCCAGCATGTGGGGAGGGGGGGATCAGCCCCAGCATTTT.

This clone was found a few times. The V gene is TRBV20-1, the J gene TRBJ2-7; 11 nucleotides line up with TRBD2. CDR1 and CDR2 from the germline V gene are DFQATT and SNEGSKA (reference sequence). The V segment lost 3 bases and the J segment 0 bases; nucleotides outside the gene matches: 10. The CDR3 runs to 17 residues. The DNA for the CDR3 is TGCAGTGCTAGTGCCTCCGGACTAGCGGGCAGCTCCTACGAGCAGTACTTC. This encodes CSASASGLAGSSYEQYF.

The chain couples TRBV3-1 (or the pseudogene TRBV3-2) to TRBJ1-2, with D perhaps matching TRBD1 (6 bases). The CDR3 covers 16 residues. Germline V gives CDR1 LGHDT, CDR2 YNNKEL (reference sequence). Trimming removed 4 bases at V and 2 bases at J, with 17 bases between. CDR3 nucleotides: TGTGCCAGCAGCCTCACCGGGGGGGGCGTAAACTATGGCTACACCTTC. Amino acids: CASSLTGGGVNYGYTF.

This chain uses TRBV25-1 with TRBJ1-2; tentative D call: TRBD1 (5 bases). The ends were cut back, 3 bases at V and 0 bases at J, with 8 bases in the middle. From germline, CDR1 is MGHDK and CDR2 SYGVNS. The CDR3 sequence is 14 residues long. The CDR3 bases are TGTGCCAGCAGTGAGGGGGGGTCTAACTATGGCTACACCTTC. This codes for CASSEGGSNYGYTF.

This clone was counted between two and nine times. The chain has TRBV5-5 and TRBJ2-6, with D unclear. Germline V gene lookup returns CDR1 SGHKS and CDR2 YYEKEE (reference sequence). V lost 0 bases, J lost 0 bases, and 10 bases lay in between. CDR3 size: 17 residues. The CDR3 coding sequence is TGTGCCAGCAGCTTGGCCCTGACACCCTCTGGGGCCAACGTCCTGACTTTC. Its protein product is CASSLALTPSGANVLTF.

V and J are TRBV19 and TRBJ1-5, with D perhaps matching TRBD1 (6 bases). Per the germline V gene, CDR1 is LNHDA and CDR2 is SQIVND (reference sequence). Trimming removed 10 bases at V and 2 bases at J, with 15 bases between. This CDR3 is 14 amino acids long. CDR3 nucleotide sequence: TGTGCCACCGTACAGGGATCGGGCAATCAGCCCCAGCATTTT. Its translation is CATVQGSGNQPQHF. The complete variable domain, with remaining parts taken from reference TRBV19 and TRBJ1-5, reads DGGITQSPKYLFRKEGQNVTLSCEQNLNHDAMYWYRQDPGQGLRLIYYSQIVNDFQKGDIAEGYSVSREKKESFPLTVTSAQKNPTAFYLCATVQGSGNQPQHFGDGTRLSIL.

This clone was picked up one time. The chain combines TRBV19 with TRBJ2-7; possibly TRBD1 for D (6 bases). This CDR3 is 16 amino acids long. Germline CDR1 is LNHDA and CDR2 is SQIVND (reference sequence). Trimming pared 5 bases from V and 0 bases from J, leaving 17 bases between. The CDR3 DNA is TGTGCCAGTAGTCCCTTGACAGGCGCCAGCTCCTACGAGCAGTACTTC. Amino acid sequence: CASSPLTGASSYEQYF.

The chain joins TRBV19 to TRBJ2-7; TRBD2 matches at 7 bases. Germline lookup yields CDR1 LNHDA and CDR2 SQIVND (reference sequence). J gave up 3 bases and V 11 bases, and 4 bases lay outside the gene matches. This CDR3 spans 11 amino acids. The CDR3 DNA is TGTGCCCCTCCGGGGGGCTACGAGCAGTACTTC. This sequence encodes CAPPGGYEQYF. The whole variable domain, filled in from reference TRBV19 and TRBJ2-7, reads DGGITQSPKYLFRKEGQNVTLSCEQNLNHDAMYWYRQDPGQGLRLIYYSQIVNDFQKGDIAEGYSVSREKKESFPLTVTSAQKNPTAFYLCAPPGGYEQYFGPGTRLTVT.

This chain uses TRBV2 with TRBJ2-5, with TRBD2 matching over 9 bases. This CDR3 is built from 14 residues. In germline, CDR1 is SNHLY, CDR2 FYNNEI. The V and J ends lost 2 bases and 5 bases, in that order; junction bases with no gene match: 3. The CDR3 protein is CASSETTSGETQYF. Written as DNA, the CDR3 is TGTGCCAGCAGTGAAACTACTAGCGGGGAGACCCAGTACTTC.

For the CDR3, the DNA is TGTGCCAGTAGTATAGGAGGGTCGGGCAGGGGCACCGGGGAGCTGTTTTTT. This sequence encodes CASSIGGSGRGTGELFF. This chain uses TRBV19 with TRBJ2-2; tentative D call: TRBD1 (6 bases). The CDR3 spans 17 residues. The germline V gene has CDR1 LNHDA and CDR2 SQIVND (reference sequence). V was cut by 1 base and J by 4 bases, with 16 bases left in between.

This clone showed up just once. The V gene is TRBV4-1, the J gene TRBJ1-5; D is ambiguous. Per germline, CDR1 MGHRA and CDR2 YSYEKL. CDR3 length: 16 residues. V lost 0 bases and J lost 0, with 9 bases in between. CDR3 sequence reads: CASSQESGYSNQPQHF. The CDR3 DNA is TGCGCCAGCAGCCAAGAATCGGGATATAGCAATCAGCCCCAGCATTTT.

For the CDR3, the DNA is TGTGCCACCCGGACAGGTTCTGGAAACACCATATATTTT. It yields the protein CATRTGSGNTIYF. This chain links TRBV6-1 with TRBJ1-3; 7 bases are a match to TRBD1. Trimming at V came to 10 bases and at J to 1 base, leaving 4 bases not matched to a gene. The CDR3 extends over 13 amino acids. Germline V gene data show CDR1 as MNHNS and CDR2 as SASEGT.

The genes are TRBV18 and TRBJ1-1, with unresolved D. The CDR3 length is 14 residues. In germline, CDR1 is KGHSH, CDR2 LQKENI. V lost 2 bases to trimming and J lost 1 base, with 8 bases between them. The CDR3 region has the DNA TGTGCCAGCTCACCAGGCCCTTCGAACACTGAAGCTTTCTTT. It translates to CASSPGPSNTEAFF.